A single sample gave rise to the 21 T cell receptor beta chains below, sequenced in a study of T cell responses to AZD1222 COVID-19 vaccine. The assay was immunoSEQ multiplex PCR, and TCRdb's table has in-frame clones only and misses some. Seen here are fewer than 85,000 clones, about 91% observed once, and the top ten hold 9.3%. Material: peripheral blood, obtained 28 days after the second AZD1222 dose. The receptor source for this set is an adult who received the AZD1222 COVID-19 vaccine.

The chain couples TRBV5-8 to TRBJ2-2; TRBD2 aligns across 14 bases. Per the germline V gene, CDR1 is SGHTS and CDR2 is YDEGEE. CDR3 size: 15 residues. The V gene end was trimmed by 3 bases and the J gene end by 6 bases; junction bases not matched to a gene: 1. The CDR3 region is CASSSGLAGAGELFF. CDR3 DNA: TGTGCCAGCAGCTCGGGACTAGCGGGAGCCGGGGAGCTGTTTTTT.

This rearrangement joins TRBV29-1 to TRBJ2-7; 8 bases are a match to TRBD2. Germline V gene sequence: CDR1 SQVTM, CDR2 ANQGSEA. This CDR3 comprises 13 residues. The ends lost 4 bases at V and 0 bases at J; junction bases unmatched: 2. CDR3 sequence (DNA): TGCAGCGTTGCCGGGGGGGACTCCTACGAGCAGTACTTC. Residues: CSVAGGDSYEQYF.

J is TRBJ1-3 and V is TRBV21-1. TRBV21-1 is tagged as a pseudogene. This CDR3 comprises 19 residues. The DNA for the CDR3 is TGTGCCAGCAGCAATCAGTCCCAGCAACGCGCTGACTCTGGAAACACCATATATTTT. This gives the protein CASSNQSQQRADSGNTIYF.

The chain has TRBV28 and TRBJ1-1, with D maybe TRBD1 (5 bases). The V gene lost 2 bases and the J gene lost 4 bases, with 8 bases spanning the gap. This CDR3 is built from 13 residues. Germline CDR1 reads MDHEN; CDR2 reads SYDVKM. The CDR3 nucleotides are TGTGCCAGCAGTTTACGACAGACCACTGAAGCTTTCTTT. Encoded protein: CASSLRQTTEAFF.

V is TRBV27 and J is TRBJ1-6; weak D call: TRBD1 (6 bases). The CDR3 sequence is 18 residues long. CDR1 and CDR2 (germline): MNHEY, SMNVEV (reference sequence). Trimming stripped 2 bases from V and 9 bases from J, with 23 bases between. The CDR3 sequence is CASSLQGPFRGAGSPLHF. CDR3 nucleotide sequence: TGTGCCAGCAGTTTACAGGGGCCATTCCGGGGAGCTGGTTCACCCCTCCACTTT.

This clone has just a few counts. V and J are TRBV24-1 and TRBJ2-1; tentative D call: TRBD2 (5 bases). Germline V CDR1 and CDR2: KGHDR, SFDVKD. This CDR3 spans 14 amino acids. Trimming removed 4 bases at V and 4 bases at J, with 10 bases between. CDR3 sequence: CATSDPPGYNEQFF. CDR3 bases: TGTGCCACCAGTGACCCGCCGGGGTACAATGAGCAGTTCTTC.

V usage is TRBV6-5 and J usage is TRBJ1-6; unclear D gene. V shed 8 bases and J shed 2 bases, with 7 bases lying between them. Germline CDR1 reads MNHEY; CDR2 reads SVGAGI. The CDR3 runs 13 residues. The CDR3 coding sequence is TGTGCCAGCTGGCTCGCCTATAATTCACCCCTCCACTTT. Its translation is CASWLAYNSPLHF.

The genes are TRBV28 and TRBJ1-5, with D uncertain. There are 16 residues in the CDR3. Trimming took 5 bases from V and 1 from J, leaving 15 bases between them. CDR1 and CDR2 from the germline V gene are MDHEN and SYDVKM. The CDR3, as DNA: TGTGCCAGCAGTACCCGGCGATTGCTAAGCAATCAGCCCCAGCATTTT. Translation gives CASSTRRLLSNQPQHF.

CDR3: CASTEGIRQPQHF. Here the CDR3 DNA reads TGTGCCAGTACCGAGGGAATCCGTCAGCCCCAGCATTTT. The chain employs TRBV19 and TRBJ1-5; D gene uncertain. The ends were cut back, 7 bases at V and 6 bases at J, with 13 bases in the middle. CDR3 length equals 13 residues. CDR1 is LNHDA, CDR2 SQIVND, per germline (reference sequence).

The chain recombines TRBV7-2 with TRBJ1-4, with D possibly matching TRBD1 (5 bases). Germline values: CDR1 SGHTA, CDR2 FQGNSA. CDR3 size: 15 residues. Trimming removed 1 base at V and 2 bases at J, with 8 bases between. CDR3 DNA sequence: TGTGCCAGCAGCTTAGATCGACAGACTAATGAAAAACTGTTTTTT. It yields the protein CASSLDRQTNEKLFF.

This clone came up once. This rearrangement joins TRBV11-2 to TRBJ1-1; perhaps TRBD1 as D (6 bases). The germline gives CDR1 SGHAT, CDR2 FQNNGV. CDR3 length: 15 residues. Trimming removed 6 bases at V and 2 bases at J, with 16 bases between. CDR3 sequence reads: CASRREGQRNTEAFF. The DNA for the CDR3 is TGTGCCAGCAGGCGGGAGGGACAACGTAACACTGAAGCTTTCTTT.

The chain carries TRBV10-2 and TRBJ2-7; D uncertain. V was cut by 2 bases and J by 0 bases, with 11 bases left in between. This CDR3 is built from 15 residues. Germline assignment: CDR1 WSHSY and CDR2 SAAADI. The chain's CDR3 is CASSEGRPSSYEQYV. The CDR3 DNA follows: TGCGCCAGCAGTGAGGGCAGGCCAAGCTCCTACGAGCAGTACGTC.

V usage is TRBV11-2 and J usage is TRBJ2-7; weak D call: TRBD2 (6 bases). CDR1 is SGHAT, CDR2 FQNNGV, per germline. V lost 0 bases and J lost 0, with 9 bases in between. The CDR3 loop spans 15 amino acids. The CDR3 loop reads CASSLDPGGSYEQYF. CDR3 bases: TGTGCCAGCAGCTTAGACCCCGGGGGCTCCTACGAGCAGTACTTC.

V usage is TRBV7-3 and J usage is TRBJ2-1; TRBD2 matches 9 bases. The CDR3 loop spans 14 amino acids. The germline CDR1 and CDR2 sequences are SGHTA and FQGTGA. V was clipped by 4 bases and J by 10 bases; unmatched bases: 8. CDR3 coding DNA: TGTGCCAGCAGCTCCCCCGGACTAGCGCGGGAGCAGTTCTTC. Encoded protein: CASSSPGLAREQFF.

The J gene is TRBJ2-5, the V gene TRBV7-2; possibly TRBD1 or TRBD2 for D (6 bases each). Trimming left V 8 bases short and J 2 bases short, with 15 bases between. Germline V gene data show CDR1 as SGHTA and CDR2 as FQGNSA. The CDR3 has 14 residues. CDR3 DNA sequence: TGTGCCAGCCGCCGGGGGCCGGGGCAAGAGACCCAGTACTTC. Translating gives CASRRGPGQETQYF. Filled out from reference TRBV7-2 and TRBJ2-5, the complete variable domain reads GAGVSQSPSNKVTEKGKDVELRCDPISGHTALYWYRQSLGQGLEFLIYFQGNSAPDKSGLPSDRFSAERTGGSVSTLTIQRTQQEDSAVYLCASRRGPGQETQYFGPGTRLLVL.

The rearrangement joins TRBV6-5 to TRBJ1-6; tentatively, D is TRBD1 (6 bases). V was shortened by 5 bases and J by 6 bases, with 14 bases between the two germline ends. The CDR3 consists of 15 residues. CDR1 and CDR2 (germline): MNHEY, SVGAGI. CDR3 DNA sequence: TGTGCCAGCAGTACTACAGGGTTCGCTAATTCACCCCTCCACTTT. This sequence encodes CASSTTGFANSPLHF.

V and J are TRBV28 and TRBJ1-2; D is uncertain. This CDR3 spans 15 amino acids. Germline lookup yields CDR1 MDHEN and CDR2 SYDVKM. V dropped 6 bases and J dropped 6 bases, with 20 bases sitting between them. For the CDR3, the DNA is TGTGCCAGCAGGGCCTCCGGGGTAGCTTCTAATGGCTACACCTTC. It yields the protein CASRASGVASNGYTF.

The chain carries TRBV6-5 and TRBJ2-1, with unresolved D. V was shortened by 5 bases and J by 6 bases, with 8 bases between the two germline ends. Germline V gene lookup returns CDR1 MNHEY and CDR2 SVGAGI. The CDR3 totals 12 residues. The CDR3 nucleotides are TGTGCCAGCAGTCCCGTAGGCAATGAGCAGTTCTTC. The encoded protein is CASSPVGNEQFF.

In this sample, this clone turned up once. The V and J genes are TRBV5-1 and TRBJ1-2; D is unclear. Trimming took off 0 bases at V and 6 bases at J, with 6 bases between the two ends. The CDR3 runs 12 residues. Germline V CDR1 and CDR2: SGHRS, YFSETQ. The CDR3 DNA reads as TGCGCCAGCAGCTTGGCTGGGAATGGCTACACCTTC. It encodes CASSLAGNGYTF.

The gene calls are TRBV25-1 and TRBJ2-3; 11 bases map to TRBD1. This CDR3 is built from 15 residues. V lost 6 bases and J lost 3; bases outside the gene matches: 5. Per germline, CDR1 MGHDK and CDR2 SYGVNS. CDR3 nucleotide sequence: TGTGCCAGCAGGAGGGGGGACAGGGGGACAGATACGCAGTATTTT. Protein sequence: CASRRGDRGTDTQYF.

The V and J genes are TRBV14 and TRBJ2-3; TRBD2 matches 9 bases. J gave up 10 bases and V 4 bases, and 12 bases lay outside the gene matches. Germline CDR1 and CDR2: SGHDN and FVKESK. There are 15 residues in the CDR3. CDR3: CASSPARASGTAQYF. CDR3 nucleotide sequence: TGTGCCAGCAGCCCAGCCCGGGCTAGCGGGACCGCGCAGTATTTT. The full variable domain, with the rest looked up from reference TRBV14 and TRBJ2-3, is EAGVTQFPSHSVIEKGQTVTLRCDPISGHDNLYWYRRVMGKEIKFLLHFVKESKQDESGMPNNRFLAERTGGTYSTLKVQPAELEDSGVYFCASSPARASGTAQYFGPGTRLTVL.